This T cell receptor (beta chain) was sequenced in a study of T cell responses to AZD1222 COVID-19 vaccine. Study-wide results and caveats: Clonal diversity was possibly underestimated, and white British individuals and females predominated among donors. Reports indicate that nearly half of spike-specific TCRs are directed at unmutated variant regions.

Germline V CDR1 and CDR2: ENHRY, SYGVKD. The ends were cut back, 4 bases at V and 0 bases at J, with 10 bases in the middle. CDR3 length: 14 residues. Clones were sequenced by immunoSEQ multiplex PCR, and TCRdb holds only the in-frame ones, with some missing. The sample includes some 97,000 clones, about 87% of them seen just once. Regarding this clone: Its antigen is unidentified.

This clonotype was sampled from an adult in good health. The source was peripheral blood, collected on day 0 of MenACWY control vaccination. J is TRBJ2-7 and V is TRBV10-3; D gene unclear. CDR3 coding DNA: TGTGCCATCAGTGCCGTTGCGAGCTCCTACGAGCAGTACTTC. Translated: CAISAVASSYEQYF.